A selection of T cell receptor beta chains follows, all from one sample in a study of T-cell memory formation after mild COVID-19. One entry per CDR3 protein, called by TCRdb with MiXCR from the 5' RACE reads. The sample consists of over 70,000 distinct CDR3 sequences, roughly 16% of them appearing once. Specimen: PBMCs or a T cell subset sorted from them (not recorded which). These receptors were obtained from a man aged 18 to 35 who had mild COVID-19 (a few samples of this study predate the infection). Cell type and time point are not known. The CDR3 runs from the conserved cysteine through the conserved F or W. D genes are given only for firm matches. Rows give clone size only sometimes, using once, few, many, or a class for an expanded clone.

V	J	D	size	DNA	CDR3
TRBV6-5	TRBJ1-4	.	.	TGTGCCAGCAGTACCCGGGGGTGGGCTAATGAAAAACTGTTTTTT	CASSTRGWANEKLFF
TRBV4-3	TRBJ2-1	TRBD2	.	TGCGCCAGCAGCCAGCTGCGGGGGGCGATCTACAATGAGCAGTTCTTC	CASSQLRGAIYNEQFF
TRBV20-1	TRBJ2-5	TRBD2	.	TGCAGTGCTAGAGCTACTAGACTAGCGGAGACCCAGTACTTC	CSARATRLAETQYF
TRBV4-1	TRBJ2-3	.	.	TGCGCCAGCAGCGGGAACACAGATACGCAGTATTTT	CASSGNTDTQYF
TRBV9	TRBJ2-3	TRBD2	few	TGTGCCAGCAGCGTAGGGGACGGGGGGGCCTCGGATACGCAGTATTTT	CASSVGDGGASDTQYF
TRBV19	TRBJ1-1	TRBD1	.	TGTGCCAGTAGTCCCCGACAGGGGCGGAACACTGAAGCTTTCTTT	CASSPRQGRNTEAFF
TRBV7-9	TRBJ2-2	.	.	TGTGCCAGCAGCCACACGCGTGGACATCTCACCGGGGAGCTGTTTTTT	CASSHTRGHLTGELFF
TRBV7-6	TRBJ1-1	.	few	TGTGCCAGCAGCTTAAACGCCTATGACACTGAAGCTTTCTTT	CASSLNAYDTEAFF
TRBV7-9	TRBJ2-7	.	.	TGTGCCAGCAGCCCCTGGGGGGAACACTCCTACGAGCAGTACTTC	CASSPWGEHSYEQYF
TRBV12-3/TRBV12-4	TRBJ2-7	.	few	TGTGCCAGCAGTTTAGCGAGGAGAAGCGAGCAGTACTTC	CASSLARRSEQYF
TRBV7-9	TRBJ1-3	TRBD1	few	TGTGCCAGCAGCTTAGCGGGACAGGGGCCGCCGATATATTTT	CASSLAGQGPPIYF
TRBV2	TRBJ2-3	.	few	TGTGCCAGCAGTGGAGACGGCCTTAGCACAGATACGCAGTATTTT	CASSGDGLSTDTQYF
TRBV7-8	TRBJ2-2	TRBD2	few	TGTGCCAGCAGCCCCAGCCCGAATCACCTAGCGGGGTTAACCGGGGAGCTGTTTTTT	CASSPSPNHLAGLTGELFF
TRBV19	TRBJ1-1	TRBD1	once	TGTGCCACCGGACAGGCCTACACTGAAGCTTTCTTT	CATGQAYTEAFF
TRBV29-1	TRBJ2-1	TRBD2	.	TGCAGCGCCACGGGACTAGGGTCTCAGTTCTTC	CSATGLGSQFF
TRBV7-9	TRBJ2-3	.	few	TGTGCCAGCAACCCGGCGGGGTATGAAGATACGCAGTATTTT	CASNPAGYEDTQYF
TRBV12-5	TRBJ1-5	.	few	TGTGCTAGTGGTTTAGGAGGGAGCAATCAGCCCCAGCATTTT	CASGLGGSNQPQHF
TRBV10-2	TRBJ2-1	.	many	TGCGCCAGCAGTGCTGGTTATGTTGAGCAGTTCTTC	CASSAGYVEQFF
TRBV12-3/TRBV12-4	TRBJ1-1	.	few	TGTGCCAGCAGTTCGCGCGGTACGGGGAACACTGAAGCTTTCTTT	CASSSRGTGNTEAFF
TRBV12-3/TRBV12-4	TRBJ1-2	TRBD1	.	TGTGCCAGCAGTGGGGACAGGGGCTATGGCTACACCTTC	CASSGDRGYGYTF
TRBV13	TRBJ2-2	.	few	TGTGCCAGCAGCTCGAAGTGGGGTAACACCGGGGAGCTGTTTTTT	CASSSKWGNTGELFF
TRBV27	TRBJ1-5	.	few	TGTGCCAGCCGTTCTATTCTCTCGGGTCAGCCCCAGCATTTT	CASRSILSGQPQHF
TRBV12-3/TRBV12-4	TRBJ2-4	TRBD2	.	TGTGCCAGCAACGAAGGGTACGCGGGGGGGAAGTACTTC	CASNEGYAGGKYF
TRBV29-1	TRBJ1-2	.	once	TGCAGCGCACCGACAGGTCGGGGCTACACCTTC	CSAPTGRGYTF
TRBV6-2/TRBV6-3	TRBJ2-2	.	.	TGTGCCAGCAGTTACGTCCAGGTCCACGGGGAGCTGTTTTTT	CASSYVQVHGELFF
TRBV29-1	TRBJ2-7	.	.	TGCAGCGTTGAAGCCTATTCCGAGCAGTACTTC	CSVEAYSEQYF
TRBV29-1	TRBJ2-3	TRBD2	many	TGCAGCGTAAGAACTAGCGGGGGTTACACAGATACGCAGTATTTT	CSVRTSGGYTDTQYF